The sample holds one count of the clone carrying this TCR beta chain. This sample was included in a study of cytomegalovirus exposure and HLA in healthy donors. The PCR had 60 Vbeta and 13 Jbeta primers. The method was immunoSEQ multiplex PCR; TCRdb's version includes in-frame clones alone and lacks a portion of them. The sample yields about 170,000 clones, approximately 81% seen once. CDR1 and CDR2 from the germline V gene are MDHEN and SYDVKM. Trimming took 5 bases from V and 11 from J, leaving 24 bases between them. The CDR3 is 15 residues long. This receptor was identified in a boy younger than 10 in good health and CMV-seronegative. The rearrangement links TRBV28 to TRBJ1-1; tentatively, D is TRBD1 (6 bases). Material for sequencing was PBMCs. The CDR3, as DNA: TGTGCCAGCAGTGCACCAACCCCTATGGGGGCTCGGGCTTTCTTT. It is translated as CASSAPTPMGARAFF.